Reported below is one T cell receptor (beta chain). It has no known antigen specificity. The CDR3 covers 14 residues, taking in both the cysteine and the phenylalanine. The entry retains the CDR3 DNA only, 42 bases that are in frame from base 1. From the germline V gene, CDR1 is SGHTA and CDR2 is FQGNSA. Here V drops 4 bases and J drops 8 bases, and the junction holds 4 bases not matched to any gene. These data are taken from a study of cytomegalovirus exposure and HLA in healthy donors (dated by TCRdb to between 2016 and 2019). Concerning the study at large: According to an earlier analysis of 450 to 650 of the donors, some 170 million T cells yielded 95 million to 140 million unique TCR beta sequences and less than 300 Gb of sequence data. An early release that covered several hundred HLA-typed donors contained around 300 gigabases of sequencing data and 65 million to 100 million unique TCR sequences. Of the roughly 400 genotyped donors, 65% to 90% fell in the genetic ancestry cluster associated with self-reported Caucasian donors. The study aimed to test whether signatures of past pathogen exposure could be identified by cataloging public T cell receptors. Using immunosequencing, the study profiled T cell repertoires from around 670 subjects and related those repertoires to cytomegalovirus serostatus. In addition to the first cohort of 666 subjects, a separate validation cohort of around 110 different subjects was used. High-throughput TCR immunosequencing, statistical association of individual TCRs with disease status, and machine learning were combined to predict cytomegalovirus infection status. To study patterns of TCR occurrence, a later analysis re-analyzed previously published TCR beta repertoires from 600 to 750 donors and added high-resolution HLA genotyping. In the later analysis, no new phenotypic data were used to find candidate immune exposures; instead, reliance was placed on TCR beta sequences and their occurrence across donors. An earlier analysis of 587 of the donors used high-throughput TCR beta sequencing to judge whether each TCR beta V gene segment behaved as functional or pseudogenic. Donor age, sex, ethnicity and CMV serostatus were compiled alongside the repertoire data. A later genetic analysis took genome-wide SNP genotypes for about 55% of the roughly 700 donors and used that subset as a discovery cohort. All discovery cohort repertoires had been generated using a single sequencing platform. HLA typing included class I and class II loci at four-digit resolution. Typing coverage varied by locus: 629-630 donors for A, B, C, DRB1 and DQB1; under 550 for DQA1; more than 600 for DPA1; roughly 470 for DPB1. Four or five DR-DQ haplotypes were handled as single units for association and clustering because linkage in the cohort was strong. Across 300 to 500 genotyped donors of the cohort, an average of approximately 200,000 unique TCR beta nucleotide sequences per donor were sequenced, and around 20% of those sequences were non-productive. The investigation overall reported the following: A further reported finding was that TCR beta sequences accurately predicted the HLA-A and HLA-B alleles for most subjects in the first cohort. The presence/absence analyses assumed that sequencing depth was roughly uniform across donors, and that assumption may not be true. A group of highly shared sequence variants was considered likely to be a technical artifact of the sequencing pipeline. Only TCR beta chains were sequenced in this cohort, and the absence of alpha or paired-chain data limited detectable features. In a later analysis, most CMV-associated TCR beta chains were found to appear HLA-restricted, with HLA associations seemingly driven largely by CMV exposure. In vitro tests confirmed that a few of the cytomegalovirus-associated TCR beta chains recognize cytomegalovirus antigens. According to a later analysis, parvovirus B19, influenza, CMV and Epstein-Barr virus appeared linked to several top co-occurrence clusters. The 87-base-pair reads could not distinguish some IMGT-functional V segments, including TRBV6-2 and TRBV6-3, so those segments were excluded. According to a later genetic analysis, donors in an Asian-associated ancestry cluster had fewer N-insertions in productive TCRs than the roughly 700-donor mean. Because counts were too low, some 17 rarely observed V segments, including chromosome 9 orphons, were left out of the earlier analysis of approximately 580 of the donors. A later analysis found that TCR association rates varied across HLA loci, with DRB1 alleles showing the most associated TCRs and HLA-C alleles the fewest. Correlated functional status among segregating V segments might be attributable to linkage disequilibrium, but an unknown experimental factor could not be ruled out. For the cohort, immune exposure information was limited to CMV serostatus. In a later analysis, 16,951 TCR beta sequences were associated with specific HLA alleles at a false discovery rate of 0.05. Assigning TCR associations to individual alleles was difficult when HLA alleles, especially DR and DQ, strongly co-occurred. In both the original and validation cohorts, the classifier was reported to diagnose cytomegalovirus status with high specificity and sensitivity. HLA typing was unavailable for some donors at each locus, so association tests used only the typed subset. V-gene and J-gene trimming of TCR beta chains was associated with a missense DCLRE1C variant in a later genetic analysis, and the association was replicated in an independent cohort. While some public TCRs were present in many individuals, most TCR sequences turned up only very rarely across donors. It was suggested by the authors that the approach could potentially be generalized to other disease states and immunological phenotypes. In the study, some 180 TCR beta chains were listed as associated with cytomegalovirus. An earlier analysis of some 590 of the donors showed that most TCR beta V segments appeared in productive rearrangements either about 87% or about 30% of the time, which broadly matched IMGT annotations. A later analysis found that HLA-associated TCR beta chains were more clonally expanded and had lower generation probabilities than equally common non-associated chains.

Libraries were made using the immunoSEQ multiplex PCR assay. For the multiplex PCR, a mixture combining 60 forward primers for TCR Vbeta segments and 13 reverse primers for TCR Jbeta segments was used. The CDR3 region of rearranged TCR beta genes was amplified from genomic DNA by a multiplex PCR assay. The Illumina HiSeq System was used to sequence the amplified TCR beta libraries as 87-base-pair reads. The original pipeline was this. In a later analysis, some 80 million unique TCR beta chains were counted across the roughly 700 repertoires, and approximately 11 million of these chains were shared by at least two donors. To remove PCR and sequencing errors, raw reads were error-corrected and collapsed into unique sequences using a nearest-neighbor algorithm that merged closely related sequences. V, D and J gene segments were assigned by aligning CDR3 sequences to IMGT reference sequences. For a sequence to be retained, a match of at least six nucleotides to both a V gene segment and a J gene segment was required. A rearrangement counted as productive if the CDR3 had no stop codons and remained in frame with V and J, and every other rearrangement counted as non-productive. CDR3 was defined according to IMGT convention as the region running from the second conserved V-encoded cysteine to the conserved J-encoded phenylalanine. Sequences without an unambiguous match to a single V gene segment were excluded from the earlier analysis of 450 to 750 of the donors. In an earlier analysis of a few hundred of the donors, V segments were called functional above 56.7% productive rearrangements and were called segregating when the between-donor standard deviation exceeded 5%. A statistical classification framework was developed to diagnose cytomegalovirus status using the catalog of TCR beta chain sequences. V and J gene assignment, in a later analysis, came from comparing TCR nucleotide sequences with IMGT/GENE-DB human TR gene sequences. Using the TCRdist pipeline, a later analysis assigned CDR3 sequences along with most-parsimonious VDJ recombination scenarios. In a later analysis, every TCR beta chain was defined by the combination of its CDR3 amino acid sequence and its V-gene family, and reads without a unique V-gene family were dropped. A later analysis removed 592 highly shared, low-generation-probability nucleotide sequences to deal with suspected cross-contamination and a sequencing artifact. A later analysis calculated a clonal expansion index for each public chain from normalized within-repertoire ranks of inferred template counts. In a later analysis, generation probabilities were computed with a VDJ recombination model fitted to out-of-frame rearrangements, and the resulting probabilities were checked against IGoR. In a later analysis, TCR-TCR, TCR-HLA and TCR-CMV co-occurrence was scored with hypergeometric tests, and a repertoire-size bias correction was applied to TCR pairs. False discovery rates were estimated in a later analysis by permuting HLA or CMV assignments 20 times. In a later analysis, co-occurring TCRs were grouped using DBSCAN, with TCRdist sequence similarity added in when clustering inside HLA-allele-positive subsets. Repertoires with fewer than 30,000 or more than 120,000 public chains were left out of co-occurrence clustering, as were five repertoires with anomalous nucleotide sharing. TCRdb holds this immuneACCESS table with in-frame rearrangements only. Some clones are missing; in checked studies, unresolved V genes explain under half, and the rest has no known cause. The V and J calls and clone size are taken from that table; D and trimming were inferred from the DNA. The sample table holds 100,000 to 150,000 clones. Clones ranked in the top ten supply around 1.5% of the sample.

The cohort consisted of approximately 690 healthy bone marrow donors. Cohort members were all nominally healthy when sampled, although unrecorded immune exposures were likely present. The donor was CMV seronegative and was included in the group of a few hundred seronegative cohort members. Every donor gave a peripheral blood sample, and the peripheral blood mononuclear cells from that sample were used for TCR beta sequencing. The Qiagen DNeasy Blood Extraction Kit was used to extract genomic DNA from the blood cell samples. The rearranged chain carries TRBV7-2 and TRBJ1-4, with TRBD1 identical over 10 junction bases. The sequenced material came from PBMCs. The TCR sequence derives from a woman between 40 and 50 years old in good health and CMV-seronegative. The DNA sequence is as follows: TGTGCCAGCAGCTCGACAGGGGGCAGGGAAAAACTGTTTTTT. The encoded protein is CASSSTGGREKLFF.